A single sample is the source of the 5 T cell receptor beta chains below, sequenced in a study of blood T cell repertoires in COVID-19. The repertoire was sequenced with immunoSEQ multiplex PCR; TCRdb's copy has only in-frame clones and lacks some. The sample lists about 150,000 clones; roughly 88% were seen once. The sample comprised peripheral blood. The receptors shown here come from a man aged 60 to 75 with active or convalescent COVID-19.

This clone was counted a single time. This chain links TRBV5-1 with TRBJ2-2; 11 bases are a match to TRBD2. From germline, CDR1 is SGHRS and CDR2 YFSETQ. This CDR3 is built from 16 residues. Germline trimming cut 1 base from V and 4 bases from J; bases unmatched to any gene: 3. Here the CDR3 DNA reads TGCGCCAGCAGCTTGCTGCTAGCGGGAGGCACCGGGGAGCTGTTTTTT. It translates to CASSLLLAGGTGELFF.

The CDR3 nucleotides read TGTGCCAGCTGCAAGGGAGCTAATGAAAAACTGTTTTTT. Protein sequence: CASCKGANEKLFF. The chain combines TRBV18 with TRBJ1-4; D is uncertain. CDR3 length: 13 amino acids. Trimming took off 7 bases at V and 3 bases at J, with 9 bases between the two ends. The germline V gene has CDR1 KGHSH and CDR2 LQKENI.

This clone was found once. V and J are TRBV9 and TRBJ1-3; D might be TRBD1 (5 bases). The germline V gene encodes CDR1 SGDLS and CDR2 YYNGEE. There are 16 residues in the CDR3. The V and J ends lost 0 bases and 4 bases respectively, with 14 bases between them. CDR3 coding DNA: TGTGCCAGCAGCGTAGGTGCAGGCGGGACGGGAAACACCATATATTTT. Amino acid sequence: CASSVGAGGTGNTIYF.

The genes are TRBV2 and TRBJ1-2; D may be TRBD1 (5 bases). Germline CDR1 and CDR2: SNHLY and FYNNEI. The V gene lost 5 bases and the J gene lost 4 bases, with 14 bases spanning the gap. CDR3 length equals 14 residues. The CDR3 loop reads CASSKEGPGYGYTF. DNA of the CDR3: TGTGCCAGCAGTAAAGAGGGGCCTGGCTATGGCTACACCTTC.

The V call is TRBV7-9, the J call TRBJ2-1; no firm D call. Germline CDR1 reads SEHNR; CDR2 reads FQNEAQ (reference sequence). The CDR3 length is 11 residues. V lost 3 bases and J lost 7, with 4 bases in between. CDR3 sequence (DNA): TGTGCCAGCAGCTTTAAAAATGAGCAGTTCTTC. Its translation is CASSFKNEQFF.